Each of the 12 T cell receptor beta chains below was sequenced from the same sample in a study of T cell responses to AZD1222 COVID-19 vaccine (dated by TCRdb to about 2021). This specimen's time point label, per the study, means: sample from adult after SARS-CoV-2 infection, after symptom onset. Libraries were prepared through the immunoSEQ multiplex PCR assay. The table was pulled from immuneACCESS by TCRdb, which kept in-frame rearrangements only. Such tables lose some clones; where checked, under half of the loss comes from unresolved V genes, and the rest has no known cause. Across this sample there are 150,000 or so clones, with 80% to 90% seen only once. The ten largest account for roughly 6.9% of the sample. This material consisted of peripheral blood, taken after recovery from COVID-19. The receptors derive from an adult who had recovered from COVID-19.

The chain employs TRBV15 and TRBJ1-3; the D gene is possibly TRBD1 (6 bases). CDR1 is LNHNV and CDR2 is YYDKDF in the germline V gene (reference sequence). The CDR3 length is 15 residues. V was clipped by 5 bases and J by 3 bases, with 14 bases between them. DNA of the CDR3: TGTGCCACCAGCGGAGGGGGGGCAAGTGGAAACACCATATATTTT. Residues: CATSGGGASGNTIYF.

The V call is TRBV7-8, the J call TRBJ2-3; 7 positions agree with TRBD2. With 3 bases clipped from V and 3 bases from J, the junction kept 9 bases outside the gene matches. From germline, CDR1 is SGHVS and CDR2 FQNEAQ. The CDR3 runs 16 residues. The CDR3 region is CASSFGLETFTDTQYF. The CDR3 DNA is TGTGCCAGCAGCTTCGGACTAGAGACTTTTACAGATACGCAGTATTTT.

This chain links TRBV7-3 with TRBJ2-1, with 8 bases matching TRBD1. V shed 4 bases, J shed 1 base, and the junction held 3 bases outside the gene matches. Looked up from germline, CDR1 is SGHTA and CDR2 is FQGTGA. This CDR3 is built from 15 residues. The CDR3 DNA is TGTGCCAGCAGCTCTGGACAGGGTTCCTACAATGAGCAGTTCTTC. Protein product: CASSSGQGSYNEQFF. The full variable domain, with the rest looked up from reference TRBV7-3 and TRBJ2-1, is GAGVSQTPSNKVTEKGKYVELRCDPISGHTALYWYRQSLGQGPEFLIYFQGTGAADDSGLPNDRFFAVRPEGSVSTLKIQRTERGDSAVYLCASSSGQGSYNEQFFGPGTRLTVL.

This clone was counted a single time. The gene calls are TRBV12-5 and TRBJ2-3; maybe TRBD2 (6 bases). The CDR3 spans 15 residues. Germline V lookup: CDR1 LGHNT, CDR2 FRNRAP. Between the trimmed V and J ends, which lost 2 bases and 3 bases, there was a span of 12 bases. The CDR3 DNA follows: TGTGCTAGTGGTTTGTCCCGGGAGAGAACAGATACGCAGTATTTT. Protein product: CASGLSRERTDTQYF. Drawing the rest from reference TRBV12-5 and TRBJ2-3, the complete variable domain is DARVTQTPRHKVTEMGQEVTMRCQPILGHNTVFWYRQTMMQGLELLAYFRNRAPLDDSGMPKDRFSAEMPDATLATLKIQPSEPRDSAVYFCASGLSRERTDTQYFGPGTRLTVL.

In its sample, this clone was seen once. The chain uses TRBV27 and TRBJ2-7, with TRBD2 matching 7 bases. There are 17 residues in the CDR3. Germline loops: CDR1 MNHEY, CDR2 SMNVEV (reference sequence). V lost 6 bases, J lost 2 bases, and 16 bases stayed unmatched. In DNA, the CDR3 is TGTGCCAGCAGCTCTGGAATAGCGGGCCTCGGGCCCTACGAGCAGTACTTC. This sequence encodes CASSSGIAGLGPYEQYF.

This chain uses TRBV7-3 with TRBJ1-1; D remains unclear. This CDR3 has 13 residues. The germline gives CDR1 SGHTA, CDR2 FQGTGA. V was cut by 5 bases and J by 0 bases, with 7 bases left in between. The CDR3 DNA follows: TGTGCCAGCAGCCGAACAGTGAACACTGAAGCTTTCTTT. Its protein is CASSRTVNTEAFF.

J is TRBJ1-5 and V is TRBV6-1; D is unclear. Trimming shortened V by 2 bases and J by 12 bases, and 8 bases separated the two germline ends. The CDR3 spans 11 residues. CDR1 is MNHNS and CDR2 is SASEGT in the germline V gene. CDR3: CASSEWQYQHF. In DNA, the CDR3 is TGTGCCAGCAGTGAATGGCAGTACCAGCATTTT.

V usage is TRBV5-1 and J usage is TRBJ2-1, with D possibly TRBD2 on 6 matching bases. This CDR3 spans 17 amino acids. Germline V gives CDR1 SGHRS, CDR2 YFSETQ. Trimming stripped 0 bases from V and 4 bases from J, with 17 bases between. The CDR3 coding sequence is TGCGCCAGCAGCTTGGGATCCTGGCGGGGATCTTACAATGAGCAGTTCTTC. As protein: CASSLGSWRGSYNEQFF.

The J gene is TRBJ2-1, the V gene TRBV4-2; 9 bases map to TRBD2. This CDR3 has 16 amino acids. V lost 0 bases, J lost 8 bases, and 8 bases stayed unmatched. Germline lookup yields CDR1 LGHNA and CDR2 YNFKEQ. Here the CDR3 reads CASSQELAGRVDEQFF. CDR3 nucleotide sequence: TGTGCCAGCAGCCAAGAGCTAGCGGGGCGGGTTGATGAGCAGTTCTTC.

CDR3 bases: TGTGCCATCAGTAGCAGGGGGGGGATCTACAATGAGCAGTTCTTC. It translates to CAISSRGGIYNEQFF. The chain is built from TRBV10-3 and TRBJ2-1; possibly TRBD1 or TRBD2 for D (7 bases each). CDR3 length equals 15 residues. From germline, CDR1 is ENHRY and CDR2 SYGVKD. The V and J ends lost 5 bases and 3 bases respectively, with 14 bases between them.

The gene calls are TRBV21-1 and TRBJ2-7; the table's D call, TRBD1, was not checked against the DNA. TRBV21-1 is a pseudogene segment. This CDR3 spans 18 amino acids. The DNA for the CDR3 is TGTGCCAGCAGCAAAGCCGTTTGGGGTTACAGGCGTGCTTACGAGCAGTACTTC. Translating gives CASSKAVWGYRRAYEQYF.

The V call is TRBV2, the J call TRBJ2-1, with D possibly called TRBD1 or TRBD2 (6 bases each). Trimming cost V 7 bases and J 7 bases, with 23 bases left between them. Germline lookup yields CDR1 SNHLY and CDR2 FYNNEI. The CDR3 consists of 16 residues. The CDR3 reads CASTRRGGGGANEQFF. DNA of the CDR3: TGTGCCAGCACCCGACGAGGGGGAGGAGGGGCGAATGAGCAGTTCTTC.